This T cell receptor beta chain was identified during a study of cytomegalovirus exposure and HLA in healthy donors. Researchers ran the PCR with 60 Vbeta and 13 Jbeta primers. Sequencing used immunoSEQ multiplex PCR; TCRdb keeps in-frame clones, though not all of them. The sample lists about 160,000 clones; about 79% were seen once. The germline gives CDR1 SGDLS, CDR2 YYNGEE. V lost 1 base and J 7 bases, leaving 17 bases between the germline ends. The CDR3 runs 15 residues. The chain uses TRBV9 and TRBJ1-1, with no clear D. This receptor was obtained from a woman in her fifties or sixties in good health and CMV-seropositive. The specimen sequenced was PBMCs. CDR3 in DNA: TGTGCCAGCAGCGTAACTCAGCGGCCGGAAGTTGAAGCTTTCTTT. It encodes CASSVTQRPEVEAFF.